Shown below are 31 T cell receptor beta chains from a single sample sequenced in a study of PD-1 blockade in classical Hodgkin lymphoma. Time point of the sample: cycle 4 day 1 (C4D1), after less than seven weeks of nivolumab. All patients experienced relapse after autologous stem cell transplantation, and brentuximab vedotin exposure was variable. The repertoire was sequenced with immunoSEQ multiplex PCR; TCRdb's copy has only in-frame clones and lacks some. The table lists over 85,000 clones, about nine tenths of them singletons. This specimen was peripheral blood mononuclear cells (PBMCs), taken before the fourth cycle of nivolumab. Receptor source: a human donor with classical Hodgkin lymphoma.

This clone rates as medium-sized. The chain couples TRBV19 to TRBJ1-1, with D hard to call. V lost 6 bases, J lost 4 bases, and 15 bases lay in between. CDR3 size: 14 residues. Germline lookup yields CDR1 LNHDA and CDR2 SQIVND (reference sequence). The CDR3, as DNA: TGTGCCAGTAGCCTACTTGGGAGGGTCACTGAAGCTTTCTTT. Residues: CASSLLGRVTEAFF. The full variable domain, in which reference TRBV19 and TRBJ1-1 provide the parts outside the CDR3, is DGGITQSPKYLFRKEGQNVTLSCEQNLNHDAMYWYRQDPGQGLRLIYYSQIVNDFQKGDIAEGYSVSREKKESFPLTVTSAQKNPTAFYLCASSLLGRVTEAFFGQGTRLTVV.

Regarding this clone: Distinct nucleotide sequences in the sample also encode this CDR3. This sequence joins TRBV30 and TRBJ1-4, with unresolved D. Germline values: CDR1 GTSNPN, CDR2 SVGIG (reference sequence). V was clipped by 3 bases and J by 5 bases, with 13 bases between them. This CDR3 is 14 amino acids long. For the CDR3, the DNA is TGTGCCTGGAGCGGCGGACGGGTAAATGAAAAACTGTTTTTT. Translated: CAWSGGRVNEKLFF.

The chain is built from TRBV30 and TRBJ2-1; weak D call: TRBD1 (5 bases). The germline V and J ends were trimmed by 0 bases and 7 bases, with 13 bases remaining between them. The germline CDR1 and CDR2 sequences are GTSNPN and SVGIG (reference sequence). The CDR3 has 14 residues. Here the CDR3 reads CAWSVGQGYNEQFF. The CDR3 DNA is TGTGCCTGGAGTGTCGGGCAGGGCTATAATGAGCAGTTCTTC. Full variable domain (missing parts from reference TRBV30 and TRBJ2-1): SQTIHQWPATLVQPVGSPLSLECTVEGTSNPNLYWYRQAAGRGLQLLFYSVGIGQISSEVPQNLSASRPQDRQFILSSKKLLLSDSGFYLCAWSVGQGYNEQFFGPGTRLTVL.

J is TRBJ1-5 and V is TRBV19; 12 bases match TRBD1. CDR1 is LNHDA and CDR2 is SQIVND in the germline V gene (reference sequence). The J segment lost 4 bases and the V segment lost 5 bases, leaving 6 bases of the junction unmatched. This CDR3 spans 16 amino acids. DNA for the CDR3: TGTGCCAGTAGTTCCGGGACAGGGGGCTGGAATCAGCCCCAGCATTTT. It translates to CASSSGTGGWNQPQHF.

V usage is TRBV5-4 and J usage is TRBJ1-5, with 10 nucleotides matching TRBD1. The germline CDR1 and CDR2 sequences are SGHNT and YYREEE (reference sequence). J was trimmed by 5 bases and V by 0 bases; bases with no gene match: 2. This CDR3 comprises 15 residues. CDR3 nucleotides: TGTGCCAGCAGCTTGGCCGGGACAGGGGATCAGCCCCAGCATTTT. Translation gives CASSLAGTGDQPQHF.

This clone was seen only a few times. The chain uses TRBV7-2 and TRBJ1-2; maybe TRBD1 (5 bases). Germline V CDR1 and CDR2: SGHTA, FQGNSA. V lost 1 base to trimming and J lost 5 bases, with 8 bases between them. This CDR3 region has 13 residues. In nucleotides, the CDR3 is TGTGCCAGCAGCTTAGTGGAGGGGTATGGCTACACCTTC. Its protein product is CASSLVEGYGYTF. Full variable domain (rest looked up from reference TRBV7-2 and TRBJ1-2): GAGVSQSPSNKVTEKGKDVELRCDPISGHTALYWYRQSLGQGLEFLIYFQGNSAPDKSGLPSDRFSAERTGGSVSTLTIQRTQQEDSAVYLCASSLVEGYGYTFGSGTRLTVV.

This sequence joins TRBV19 and TRBJ2-1; 11 positions agree with TRBD2. Germline V CDR1 and CDR2: LNHDA, SQIVND (reference sequence). J lost 5 bases, V lost 7 bases, and 4 bases had no gene match. The CDR3 has 14 amino acids. The DNA of the CDR3 is TGTGCCAGTACGACGACTAGCGGGGACAATGAGCAGTTCTTC. As protein: CASTTTSGDNEQFF.

This chain connects TRBV19 to TRBJ1-2; possible D gene TRBD1, 6 bases. V was pared by 5 bases and J by 7 bases, with 17 bases between. Per the germline V gene, CDR1 is LNHDA and CDR2 is SQIVND (reference sequence). The CDR3 length is 14 residues. The CDR3 here is CASSPPGGARGYTF. The CDR3 DNA sequence: TGTGCCAGTAGTCCCCCGGGGGGGGCGCGTGGCTACACCTTC.

The chain carries TRBV13 and TRBJ2-3; 10 bases align to TRBD2. V shed 5 bases and J 0 bases; nucleotides not matched to a gene: 8. This CDR3 has 17 amino acids. Per germline, CDR1 PRHDT and CDR2 FYEKMQ (reference sequence). For the CDR3, the DNA is TGTGCCAGCAGCACAATCCAACTAGCGGGGAGCACAGATACGCAGTATTTT. This codes for CASSTIQLAGSTDTQYF. Combining the CDR3 with reference TRBV13 and TRBJ2-3 gives the whole variable domain AAGVIQSPRHLIKEKRETATLKCYPIPRHDTVYWYQQGPGQDPQFLISFYEKMQSDKGSIPDRFSAQQFSDYHSELNMSSLELGDSALYFCASSTIQLAGSTDTQYFGPGTRLTVL.

The count of this clone is one. The chain links TRBV18 to TRBJ2-1, with D perhaps given as TRBD1 or TRBD2 (5 bases each). V was shortened by 2 bases and J by 5 bases, with 28 bases between the two germline ends. Germline CDR1 is KGHSH and CDR2 is LQKENI. This CDR3 region has 20 residues. CDR3 region: CASSPTTKGRGLAMNNEQFF. Written as DNA, the CDR3 is TGTGCCAGCTCACCAACAACCAAGGGACGTGGCCTGGCAATGAACAATGAGCAGTTCTTC.

The chain uses TRBV6-5 and TRBJ1-4; D not certain. Germline CDR1 reads MNHEY; CDR2 reads SVGAGI. The CDR3 length is 13 residues. Trimming shortened V by 7 bases and J by 3 bases, and 9 bases separated the two germline ends. CDR3 sequence reads: CASKEASNEKLFF. CDR3 in DNA: TGTGCCAGCAAGGAAGCGTCTAATGAAAAACTGTTTTTT.

This sequence joins TRBV21-1 and TRBJ1-2; TRBD1, the table's D call, was not compared with the DNA. TRBV21-1 is recorded as a pseudogene. This CDR3 spans 15 amino acids. The CDR3: CASSKQGWGNYGYTF. DNA of the CDR3: TGTGCCAGCAGCAAACAGGGATGGGGTAACTATGGCTACACCTTC.

The rearrangement joins TRBV7-8 to TRBJ2-7; the D gene is possibly TRBD2 (5 bases). This CDR3 has 15 residues. Germline V gene lookup returns CDR1 SGHVS and CDR2 FQNEAQ. The V and J ends lost 5 bases and 1 base respectively, with 15 bases between them. CDR3 DNA sequence: TGTGCCAGCAGCCCGCCGGACTTCCCTTCCTACGAGCAGTACTTC. Translating gives CASSPPDFPSYEQYF.

As for this clone: The same CDR3 is also encoded by other DNA sequences in this sample. CDR3 amino acids: CASSLGRAYGYTF. For the CDR3, the DNA is TGTGCCAGCAGCTTAGGCAGGGCCTATGGCTACACCTTC. The rearrangement uses TRBV7-6 and TRBJ1-2; a possible D gene is TRBD1 (5 bases). Germline CDR1 is SGHVS and CDR2 is FNYEAQ. Trimming pared 1 base from V and 4 bases from J, leaving 7 bases between. The CDR3 sequence is 13 residues long. Filled out from reference TRBV7-6 and TRBJ1-2, the complete variable domain reads GAGVSQSPRYKVTKRGQDVALRCDPISGHVSLYWYRQALGQGPEFLTYFNYEAQQDKSGLPNDRFSAERPEGSISTLTIQRTEQRDSAMYRCASSLGRAYGYTFGSGTRLTVV.

This sequence joins TRBV6-1 and TRBJ1-6; tentatively, D is TRBD1 (6 bases). V was clipped by 3 bases and J by 9 bases, with 15 bases between them. In germline, CDR1 is MNHNS, CDR2 SASEGT. CDR3 size: 15 residues. Written as DNA, the CDR3 is TGTGCCAGCAGTGAGGTGGGGGCGAAGGGTTCACCCCTCCACTTT. Residues: CASSEVGAKGSPLHF.

The chain has TRBV6-5 and TRBJ1-1, with 7 bases lining up with TRBD1. Germline V gene data show CDR1 as MNHEY and CDR2 as SVGAGI. Germline trimming cut 2 bases from V and 4 bases from J; bases unmatched to any gene: 4. CDR3 length: 14 amino acids. CDR3: CASSYLNRGTEAFF. The CDR3 DNA reads as TGTGCCAGCAGTTACCTCAACAGGGGCACTGAAGCTTTCTTT.

The chain couples TRBV7-9 to TRBJ1-5; 7 bases line up with TRBD1. This CDR3 spans 15 amino acids. V was pared by 1 base and J by 6 bases, with 6 bases of the junction left unmatched. Germline V CDR1 and CDR2: SEHNR, FQNEAQ (reference sequence). The CDR3 spells CASSLDRGASQPQHF. In nucleotides, the CDR3 is TGTGCCAGCAGCTTAGACAGGGGAGCTTCTCAGCCCCAGCATTTT.

This clone has a handful of counts. The rearrangement uses TRBV9 and TRBJ1-1; TRBD1 agrees at 9 bases. The CDR3 is 15 residues long. Losses at the gene ends were 0 bases for V and 11 bases for J; bases not matched to a gene: 11. Looked up from germline, CDR1 is SGDLS and CDR2 is YYNGEE. CDR3 residues: CASSVAGNRGREAFF. CDR3 bases: TGTGCCAGCAGCGTAGCTGGCAACAGGGGGCGCGAGGCTTTCTTT. Complete variable domain (other parts from reference TRBV9 and TRBJ1-1): DSGVTQTPKHLITATGQRVTLRCSPRSGDLSVYWYQQSLDQGLQFLIQYYNGEERAKGNILERFSAQQFPDLHSELNLSSLELGDSALYFCASSVAGNRGREAFFGQGTRLTVV.

V gene TRBV6-5 combines with J gene TRBJ1-1; TRBD1 agrees at 9 bases. The CDR3 covers 15 residues. V trimming: 0 bases; J trimming: 4 bases; junction bases outside the gene matches: 3. CDR1 is MNHEY and CDR2 is SVGAGI in the germline V gene. The CDR3 DNA reads as TGTGCCAGCAGTTACTCTTTGACAGGGGGCACTGAAGCTTTCTTT. It yields the protein CASSYSLTGGTEAFF.

The CDR3 loop is CASSLSRTPATGELFF. Written as DNA, the CDR3 is TGTGCCAGCAGCTTAAGTCGGACACCCGCCACCGGGGAGCTGTTTTTT. The J gene is TRBJ2-2, the V gene TRBV7-8; possible D gene TRBD1, 5 bases. The CDR3 extends over 16 amino acids. Germline-derived CDR1 and CDR2 are SGHVS and FQNEAQ. V was cut by 2 bases and J by 4 bases, with 14 bases left in between.

A note on this clone: The same CDR3 also results from other DNA sequences found in this sample. The chain employs TRBV30 and TRBJ2-1; TRBD2 matches 8 bases. V shed 3 bases, J shed 0 bases, and the junction held 7 bases outside the gene matches. The V gene's germline CDR1 is GTSNPN and CDR2 SVGIG (reference sequence). The length of the CDR3 is 16 residues. The chain's CDR3 is CAWSGRGGSSYNEQFF. CDR3 nucleotide sequence: TGTGCCTGGAGCGGTCGGGGGGGGAGCTCCTACAATGAGCAGTTCTTC.

J is TRBJ1-2 and V is TRBV5-1; 7 nucleotides agree with TRBD1. CDR1 is SGHRS, CDR2 YFSETQ, per germline. V dropped 2 bases and J dropped 5; count of bases not matched to a gene: 9. The CDR3 extends over 15 amino acids. The CDR3 is CASSFTGTDVYGYTF. The CDR3 DNA follows: TGCGCCAGCAGCTTTACCGGGACAGACGTATATGGCTACACCTTC.

The chain is built from TRBV5-1 and TRBJ1-5; no clear D. The V and J ends lost 5 bases and 2 bases respectively, with 11 bases between them. CDR3 length equals 14 residues. Germline loops: CDR1 SGHRS, CDR2 YFSETQ. In nucleotides, the CDR3 is TGCGCCAGCAGTGAGGAAGGAGGCAATCAGCCCCAGCATTTT. It specifies CASSEEGGNQPQHF.

This chain uses TRBV7-2 with TRBJ2-1, with a weak D call TRBD1 (6 bases). Germline V gene lookup returns CDR1 SGHTA and CDR2 FQGNSA. The CDR3 has 18 residues. The V and J ends lost 2 bases and 4 bases respectively, with 21 bases between them. In DNA form, the CDR3 reads TGTGCCAGCAGCTTACCCCTCTACAGGGCTGTGGTTTACAATGAGCAGTTCTTC. Protein product: CASSLPLYRAVVYNEQFF. Full variable domain (missing parts from reference TRBV7-2 and TRBJ2-1): GAGVSQSPSNKVTEKGKDVELRCDPISGHTALYWYRQSLGQGLEFLIYFQGNSAPDKSGLPSDRFSAERTGGSVSTLTIQRTQQEDSAVYLCASSLPLYRAVVYNEQFFGPGTRLTVL.

The V gene is TRBV7-6, the J gene TRBJ1-1, with no clear D. V dropped 1 base and J dropped 0 bases, with 9 bases sitting between them. Germline V gene sequence: CDR1 SGHVS, CDR2 FNYEAQ. The length of the CDR3 is 15 residues. Here the CDR3 DNA reads TGTGCCAGCAGCTTAGGGGAAACATTGAACACTGAAGCTTTCTTT. This codes for CASSLGETLNTEAFF.

The V and J genes are TRBV2 and TRBJ1-4, with D uncertain. V was trimmed by 3 bases and J by 0 bases, leaving 8 bases between them. Per the germline V gene, CDR1 is SNHLY and CDR2 is FYNNEI. This CDR3 region has 15 residues. CDR3 sequence: CASSDKASTNEKLFF. The CDR3 region has the DNA TGTGCCAGCAGTGACAAAGCATCAACTAATGAAAAACTGTTTTTT.

The chain carries TRBV5-6 and TRBJ2-7; 8 bases are a match to TRBD1. Germline V lookup: CDR1 SGHDT, CDR2 YYEEEE. The CDR3 extends over 16 amino acids. V dropped 0 bases and J dropped 3; count of bases not matched to a gene: 8. This CDR3 reads CASSLAGTGFYYEQYF. CDR3 coding DNA: TGTGCCAGCAGCTTGGCCGGGACAGGCTTCTACTACGAGCAGTACTTC.

The J gene is TRBJ2-1, the V gene TRBV9; D may be TRBD1 or TRBD2 (6 bases each). The V gene's germline CDR1 is SGDLS and CDR2 YYNGEE. Deletions cut 0 bases from V and 5 bases from J, with 12 bases between. The CDR3 covers 15 residues. DNA for the CDR3: TGTGCCAGCAGCGTAGAGGGGGACTTAGACAATGAGCAGTTCTTC. Translation: CASSVEGDLDNEQFF. The full variable domain, completed using reference TRBV9 and TRBJ2-1, is DSGVTQTPKHLITATGQRVTLRCSPRSGDLSVYWYQQSLDQGLQFLIQYYNGEERAKGNILERFSAQQFPDLHSELNLSSLELGDSALYFCASSVEGDLDNEQFFGPGTRLTVL.

The chain uses TRBV30 and TRBJ2-6, with D uncertain. There are 14 residues in the CDR3. Germline CDR1 reads GTSNPN; CDR2 reads SVGIG (reference sequence). The V end lost 3 bases, the J end lost 0 bases, and 6 bases lay between the germline ends. The CDR3 DNA sequence: TGTGCCTGGAGGCTCTTCTCTGGGGCCAACGTCCTGACTTTC. Translated: CAWRLFSGANVLTF.

The chain is built from TRBV7-9 and TRBJ2-2, with TRBD1 matching over 9 bases. CDR1 is SEHNR, CDR2 FQNEAQ, per germline (reference sequence). V lost 5 bases, J lost 4 bases, and 2 bases stayed unmatched. CDR3 length equals 14 residues. In DNA, the CDR3 is TGTGCCAGCAGCGAGACAGGGGGCACCGGGGAGCTGTTTTTT. Translating gives CASSETGGTGELFF.

The chain combines TRBV4-3 with TRBJ1-5, with D possibly being TRBD1 (6 bases). Germline-derived CDR1 and CDR2 are LGHNA and YSLEER. V was clipped by 0 bases and J by 7 bases, with 13 bases between them. This CDR3 is built from 15 residues. The DNA for the CDR3 is TGCGCCAGCAGCCAAGATTTGCCAGGGGACCAGCCCCAGCATTTT. Translated, it gives CASSQDLPGDQPQHF.